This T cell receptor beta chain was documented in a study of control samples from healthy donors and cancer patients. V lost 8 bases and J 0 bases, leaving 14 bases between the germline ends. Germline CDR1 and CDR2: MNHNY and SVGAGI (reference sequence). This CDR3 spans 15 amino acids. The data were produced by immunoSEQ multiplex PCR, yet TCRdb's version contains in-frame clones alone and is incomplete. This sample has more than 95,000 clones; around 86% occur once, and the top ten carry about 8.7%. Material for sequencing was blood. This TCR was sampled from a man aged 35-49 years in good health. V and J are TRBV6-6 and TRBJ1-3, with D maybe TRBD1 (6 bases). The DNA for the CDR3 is TGTGCCAGCTTTATAAGGGGGGTCTCTGGAAACACCATATATTTT. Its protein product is CASFIRGVSGNTIYF.